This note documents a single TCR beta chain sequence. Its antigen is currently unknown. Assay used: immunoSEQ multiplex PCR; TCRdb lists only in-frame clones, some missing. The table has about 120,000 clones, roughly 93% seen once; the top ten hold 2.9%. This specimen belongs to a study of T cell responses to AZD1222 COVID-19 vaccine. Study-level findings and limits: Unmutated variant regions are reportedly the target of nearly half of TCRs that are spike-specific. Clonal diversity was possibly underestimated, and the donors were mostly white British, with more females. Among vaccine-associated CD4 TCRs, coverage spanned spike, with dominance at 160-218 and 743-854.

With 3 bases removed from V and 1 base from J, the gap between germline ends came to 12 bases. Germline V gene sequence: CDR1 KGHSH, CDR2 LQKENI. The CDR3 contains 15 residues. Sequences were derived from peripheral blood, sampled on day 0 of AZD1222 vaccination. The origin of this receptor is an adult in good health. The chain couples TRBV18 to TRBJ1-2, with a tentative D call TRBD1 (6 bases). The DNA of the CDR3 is TGTGCCAGCTCACCGGAACAGGGTGGTAACTATGGCTACACCTTC. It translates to CASSPEQGGNYGYTF.